These T cell receptor beta chains were read from a single sample in a study of blood T cells in healthy people across ages. TCRdb re-called the 5' RACE reads with MiXCR, one entry per CDR3 protein. This sample yields 550,000 to 700,000 distinct CDR3 sequences, of which 25% to 30% are seen a single time; 15% to 20% belongs to the top ten. Sequencing was done on a sample of blood. Receptors were obtained from a woman between 65 and 79 years old in good health. Both conserved end residues are part of each CDR3. A D gene is named only where the DNA matches it firmly. A clone size is listed for some rows: how often the clone was seen (once, few, many), or a class if it is expanded.

D gene,V gene,J gene,clone size,CDR3 DNA,CDR3 protein
TRBD2,TRBV29-1,TRBJ2-5,-,TGCAGCGTCCTGGGAATGCCAGCGGGGGCTCAAGAGACCCAGTACTTC,CSVLGMPAGAQETQYF
TRBD2,TRBV29-1,TRBJ2-3,-,TGCAGCGTTGTAGCGGGGGGGCCAAAGGGGTATTTT,CSVVAGGPKGYF
-,TRBV11-3,TRBJ1-1,few,TGTGCCAGCAGCACCCAGGTCGAGACTGAAGCTTTCTTT,CASSTQVETEAFF
TRBD1,TRBV5-6,TRBJ2-2,-,TGTGCCAGCAGCTTCCCGGGACAGGGGGCCGGGGAGCTGTTTTTT,CASSFPGQGAGELFF
-,TRBV20-1,TRBJ1-2,-,TGCAGTGCTAGAGGGGGCATAGCTAACTATGGCTACACCTTC,CSARGGIANYGYTF
-,TRBV2,TRBJ2-4,few,TGTGCCAGCAGCCAGGGGCTAAACATTCAGTACTTC,CASSQGLNIQYF
-,TRBV27,TRBJ2-1,-,TGTGCCAGCAGCTGGGGCTTATCCAGGGGTAGCGATGAGCAGTTCTTC,CASSWGLSRGSDEQFF
TRBD1,TRBV5-1,TRBJ2-5,-,TGCGCCGGCAGCCCGACAGGGTTCCAAGAGACCCAGTACTTC,CAGSPTGFQETQYF
-,TRBV11-3,TRBJ2-7,-,TGTGCCAGCAGCTTAACGGGGGTTGTCTACGGGCAGTACTTC,CASSLTGVVYGQYF
-,TRBV7-2,TRBJ2-3,-,TGTGCCAGCAGCTTAGTCGTGGGACCCCGCACAGATACGCAGTATTTT,CASSLVVGPRTDTQYF
-,TRBV5-1,TRBJ1-2,few,TGCGCCAGCAGCTTGGATCAGGATGGCTACACCTTC,CASSLDQDGYTF
TRBD1,TRBV5-1,TRBJ2-7,-,TGCGCCAGCAGCTTGGAGGTCACCGGGACAGGGGACTACGAGCAGTACTTC,CASSLEVTGTGDYEQYF
TRBD1,TRBV6-5,TRBJ2-4,-,TGTGCCAGCAGTCGACAGGGTTGGAACATTCAGTACTTC,CASSRQGWNIQYF
-,TRBV7-9,TRBJ2-4,few,TGTGCCAGCAGCACCGGGTCTGTGGGAAACATTCAGTACTTC,CASSTGSVGNIQYF
TRBD1,TRBV20-1,TRBJ2-5,many,TGCAGTGCTAGAGGGGGACAGACTAAGGGGACCCAGTACTTC,CSARGGQTKGTQYF